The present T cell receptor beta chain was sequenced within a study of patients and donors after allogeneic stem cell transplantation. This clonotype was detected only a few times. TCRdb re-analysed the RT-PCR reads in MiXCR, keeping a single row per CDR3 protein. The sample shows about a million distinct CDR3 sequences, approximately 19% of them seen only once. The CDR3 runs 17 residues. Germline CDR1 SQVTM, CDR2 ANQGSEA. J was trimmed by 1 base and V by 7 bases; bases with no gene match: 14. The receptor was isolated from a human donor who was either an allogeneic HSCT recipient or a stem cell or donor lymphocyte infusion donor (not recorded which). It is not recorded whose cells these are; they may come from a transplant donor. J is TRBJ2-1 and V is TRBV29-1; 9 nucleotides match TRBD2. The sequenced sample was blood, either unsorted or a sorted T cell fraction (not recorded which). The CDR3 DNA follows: TGCAGCGCAATAATAAAGGGCCTAGCGGGATCCTACAATGAGCAGTTCTTC. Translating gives CSAIIKGLAGSYNEQFF.